Reported below is one TCR beta chain. Its antigen is undetermined. The authors prepared UMI-labeled TRB cDNA libraries by 5' RACE. TCRdb reprocessed the 5' RACE reads and keeps a single row for each CDR3 protein, giving no DNA. This sample contains 100,000 or so distinct CDR3 sequences. Germline lookup yields CDR1 SQVTM and CDR2 ANQGSEA. The CDR3 has 14 residues. This sample was taken from a study of CXCR3-negative and CXCR3-positive naive CD8 T cells. Points from the study as a whole: The study found comparably high diversity in both naive subsets and much lower diversity in memory CD8+ cells. Naive CXCR3-negative cells resembled naive CXCR3-positive cells in TRBV-TRBJ usage; memory cells differed. Cryopreserved PBMCs had partly decreased CXCR3 expression; fresh PBMCs were used in most assays. Naive CXCR3-positive cells had TRB CDR3s more hydrophobic than those of CXCR3-negative naive cells.

This sequence originates from a human donor in good health. Some clones in this sample may be carry-over from other donors' samples. The specimen sequenced was naive CXCR3- CD8+ T cells from blood. Subset in this sample: CD45RO-CCR7+CD27+CD95- naive CD8+ T cells lacking CXCR3 (TNR3-). The V gene is TRBV29-1, the J gene TRBJ1-2; the D call from TCRdb, TRBD1, cannot be confirmed without DNA. The CDR3 loop reads CSVEQGFSMNGYTF.